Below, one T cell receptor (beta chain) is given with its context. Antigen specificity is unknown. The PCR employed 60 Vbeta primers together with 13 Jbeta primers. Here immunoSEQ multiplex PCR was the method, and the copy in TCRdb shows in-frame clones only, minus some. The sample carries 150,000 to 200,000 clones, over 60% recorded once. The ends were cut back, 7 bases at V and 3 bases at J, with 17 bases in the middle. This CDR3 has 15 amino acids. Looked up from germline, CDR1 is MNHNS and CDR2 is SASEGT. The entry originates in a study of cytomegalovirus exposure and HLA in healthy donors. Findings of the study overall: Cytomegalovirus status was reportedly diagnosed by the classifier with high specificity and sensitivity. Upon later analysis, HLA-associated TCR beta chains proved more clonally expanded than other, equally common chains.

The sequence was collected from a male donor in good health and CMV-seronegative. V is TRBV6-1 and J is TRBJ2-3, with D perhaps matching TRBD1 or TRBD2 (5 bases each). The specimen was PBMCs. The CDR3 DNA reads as TGTGCCAGCACTGAGGGTGGGGCCCGAACAGATACGCAGTATTTT. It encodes CASTEGGARTDTQYF.